Each of the 18 T cell receptor beta chains below was sequenced from the same sample in a study of T cell responses to AZD1222 COVID-19 vaccine. Profiling relied on immunoSEQ multiplex PCR, and the TCRdb table lists in-frame clones only, not all of them. The data show over 150,000 clones, 92% seen once. Sequenced here: peripheral blood, sampled on day 0 of AZD1222 vaccination. The receptors were sampled from an adult in good health.

The sample holds one count of this clone. The chain combines TRBV2 with TRBJ1-5; D gene ambiguous. The CDR3 spans 14 residues. Trimming stripped 7 bases from V and 3 bases from J, with 13 bases between. The germline V gene has CDR1 SNHLY and CDR2 FYNNEI. The CDR3 loop is CASTLDGPNQPQHF. The CDR3 nucleotides are TGTGCCAGCACCCTGGACGGACCCAATCAGCCCCAGCATTTT.

The rearrangement uses TRBV9 and TRBJ1-6; D is unclear. CDR1 and CDR2 from the germline V gene are SGDLS and YYNGEE. CDR3 length equals 14 residues. Trimming pared 0 bases from V and 5 bases from J, leaving 6 bases between. Here the CDR3 reads CASSVDGDNSPLHF. In DNA form, the CDR3 reads TGTGCCAGCAGCGTAGATGGCGATAATTCACCCCTCCACTTT.

The rearrangement uses TRBV10-2 and TRBJ2-1; 8 bases align to TRBD1. The CDR3 consists of 13 residues. J gave up 7 bases and V 5 bases, and 4 bases lay outside the gene matches. Germline CDR1 is WSHSY and CDR2 is SAAADI. In nucleotides, the CDR3 is TGCGCCAGCAGTCGGGACAGGATGAATGAGCAGTTCTTC. This encodes CASSRDRMNEQFF.

The chain recombines TRBV7-2 with TRBJ2-1, with 7 bases fitting TRBD2. The germline V gene has CDR1 SGHTA and CDR2 FQGNSA. Unmatched junction bases numbered 5, after V lost 3 bases and J lost 6 bases. This CDR3 contains 14 residues. CDR3 nucleotide sequence: TGTGCCAGCAGCTTTCCGGGAGGCCCCAATGAGCAGTTCTTC. Its protein is CASSFPGGPNEQFF.

V usage is TRBV19 and J usage is TRBJ1-1, with a possible D match to TRBD1 (5 bases). The CDR3 covers 11 residues. The ends were cut back, 3 bases at V and 7 bases at J, with 6 bases in the middle. From germline, CDR1 is LNHDA and CDR2 SQIVND (reference sequence). CDR3 DNA: TGTGCCAGTAGTATGACAGATGAAGCTTTCTTT. As protein: CASSMTDEAFF.

The rearrangement uses TRBV7-3 and TRBJ1-2, with unresolved D. CDR1 is SGHTA, CDR2 FQGTGA, per germline. The CDR3 runs to 13 residues. V gave up 0 bases and J gave up 2 bases, with 4 bases separating them. The chain's CDR3 is CASSLTANYGYTF. The CDR3, as DNA: TGTGCCAGCAGCTTAACAGCGAACTATGGCTACACCTTC.

The chain couples TRBV7-3 to TRBJ1-6; D is unresolved. There are 13 residues in the CDR3. The germline V and J ends were trimmed by 3 bases and 11 bases, with 11 bases remaining between them. Germline V lookup: CDR1 SGHTA, CDR2 FQGTGA. The CDR3 DNA sequence: TGTGCCAGCAGCTTGTCGGGTGAGGCACCCCTCCACTTT. Translation gives CASSLSGEAPLHF.

The chain employs TRBV18 and TRBJ2-3, with TRBD2 matching 7 bases. Losses at the gene ends were 4 bases for V and 6 bases for J; bases not matched to a gene: 4. CDR3 length: 13 residues. Germline V gene lookup returns CDR1 KGHSH and CDR2 LQKENI. CDR3 region: CASSLTAGDTQYF. In nucleotides, the CDR3 is TGTGCCAGCTCACTAACAGCGGGGGATACGCAGTATTTT.

The rearrangement links TRBV4-2 to TRBJ1-2, with 7 nucleotides matching TRBD1. CDR1 and CDR2 from the germline V gene are LGHNA and YNFKEQ. The V gene end was trimmed by 1 base and the J gene end by 5 bases; junction bases not matched to a gene: 16. This CDR3 contains 18 residues. CDR3 protein: CASSQVSGWNGGQYGYTF. CDR3 sequence (DNA): TGTGCCAGCAGCCAAGTAAGCGGCTGGAACGGGGGACAGTATGGCTACACCTTC.

CDR3 nucleotides: TGTGCCAGCAGTCCCGGGACAGCTGAGAGCTATGGCTACACCTTC. The encoded protein is CASSPGTAESYGYTF. The V gene is TRBV28, the J gene TRBJ1-2, with 7 bases aligning to TRBD1. CDR3 length equals 15 residues. The V segment lost 5 bases and the J segment 4 bases; nucleotides outside the gene matches: 10. Looked up from germline, CDR1 is MDHEN and CDR2 is SYDVKM.

This clone was observed once. The chain carries TRBV7-9 and TRBJ1-5; possible D gene TRBD1, 6 bases. This CDR3 is 13 amino acids long. CDR1 is SEHNR, CDR2 FQNEAQ, per germline (reference sequence). Trimming took off 5 bases at V and 6 bases at J, with 11 bases between the two ends. CDR3 protein: CASSPAGAQPQHF. In nucleotides, the CDR3 is TGTGCCAGCAGCCCTGCGGGGGCTCAGCCCCAGCATTTT.

This clone was seen just once. The CDR3 DNA reads TGCAGTGCTGGGACTTCCTACGAGCAGTACTTC. Protein product: CSAGTSYEQYF. The rearrangement joins TRBV20-1 to TRBJ2-7, with D perhaps matching TRBD2 (6 bases). The CDR3 contains 11 residues. V was trimmed by 5 bases and J by 1 base, leaving 6 bases between them. Germline CDR1 and CDR2: DFQATT and SNEGSKA (reference sequence).

The rearrangement links TRBV6-5 to TRBJ1-2; maybe TRBD1 (5 bases). The CDR3 sequence is 14 residues long. V lost 5 bases and J 3 bases, leaving 13 bases between the germline ends. Germline CDR1 and CDR2: MNHEY and SVGAGI. CDR3 amino acids: CASSPGGDHYGYTF. For the CDR3, the DNA is TGTGCCAGCAGTCCCGGGGGGGATCACTATGGCTACACCTTC.

The chain recombines TRBV18 with TRBJ2-2; TRBD2 agrees at 9 bases. The germline V gene encodes CDR1 KGHSH and CDR2 LQKENI. With V trimmed by 6 bases and J by 2 bases, 7 bases remained unmatched. The length of the CDR3 is 16 residues. The CDR3: CASSRGLARNTGELFF. The CDR3 coding sequence is TGTGCCAGCTCCCGGGGACTAGCCAGAAACACCGGGGAGCTGTTTTTT.

The chain employs TRBV27 and TRBJ2-3, with D tentatively TRBD1 (5 bases). The CDR3 is made up of 16 amino acids. From germline, CDR1 is MNHEY and CDR2 SMNVEV (reference sequence). V was cut by 7 bases and J by 1 base, with 18 bases left in between. As DNA, the CDR3 is TGTGCCAGCACCCTTCGGGTGGGGCCGGGCACAGATACGCAGTATTTT. It translates to CASTLRVGPGTDTQYF.

The V gene is TRBV2, the J gene TRBJ1-2; D not resolved. This CDR3 contains 13 residues. The V and J ends lost 4 bases and 1 base respectively, with 7 bases between them. CDR1 is SNHLY, CDR2 FYNNEI, per germline. CDR3 sequence: CASSGGINYGYTF. CDR3 DNA: TGTGCCAGCAGTGGAGGGATTAACTATGGCTACACCTTC.

This clone has just a few counts. This chain joins TRBV29-1 and TRBJ1-2, with 9 bases fitting TRBD1. Germline V gene data show CDR1 as SQVTM and CDR2 as ANQGSEA. The CDR3 covers 13 residues. With 7 bases clipped from V and 3 bases from J, the junction kept 6 bases outside the gene matches. DNA for the CDR3: TGCAGCGCAAAGCGGGACAGGGACTATGGCTACACCTTC. Amino acids: CSAKRDRDYGYTF.

The chain links TRBV27 to TRBJ1-1, with D perhaps TRBD1 (5 bases). Trimming removed 6 bases at V and 0 bases at J, with 11 bases between. Germline CDR1 is MNHEY and CDR2 is SMNVEV (reference sequence). This CDR3 spans 14 amino acids. CDR3 loop: CASRRGTVNTEAFF. DNA of the CDR3: TGTGCCAGCAGGCGAGGGACCGTGAACACTGAAGCTTTCTTT.